This TCR beta chain was captured in a study of Graves' ophthalmopathy and Graves' hyperthyroidism. The wider study: Ahead of any treatment, peripheral blood was obtained at the initial diagnosis. Study-wide findings and caveats: Blood samples also showed most expanded thyroid clonotypes exceeding 0.001 frequency.

V lost 5 bases and J lost 3; bases outside the gene matches: 4. The germline gives CDR1 MNHEY, CDR2 SVGAGI. The CDR3 totals 14 residues. For this clonotype: Its antigen is unknown.

Amplification from RNA transcripts yielded the TCR beta CDR3 regions. HTBI-primed RT-PCR formed the first round, and a multiplex PCR formed the second. TCRdb called the multiplex PCR reads again in MiXCR, with one record for every CDR3 protein. The data contain about 640,000 distinct CDR3 sequences, over 40% of them seen just once; the ten biggest clones take up 3.3%. Each donor who had ophthalmopathy showed moderate-to-severe activity, a CAS of ≥3, a NOSPECS of ≥4, and a duration under 3 months. The study excluded patients with other autoimmune diseases, uncontrolled infections, pregnancy or lactation.

The sample comprised peripheral blood. This clonotype was sampled from an adult man with Graves' ophthalmopathy. The V call is TRBV6-5, the J call TRBJ2-1; 7 positions agree with TRBD1. The CDR3 loop reads CASSTYRGYNEQFF. CDR3 DNA sequence: TGTGCCAGCAGTACATACAGGGGCTACAATGAGCAGTTCTTC.